This TCR beta chain derives from a study of CD8+ T cells in alopecia areata. After isolation, RNA underwent reverse transcription to generate cDNA as the sequencing template. TCRdb's copy holds only in-frame clones and misses some; the assay was immunoSEQ multiplex PCR. This table has some 120,000 clones, roughly 50% appearing once. Findings of the study overall: Normal scalp had lower clonality than lesional scalp, with alopecia totalis/universalis lesions showing this most strongly.

Starting from PBMCs, sorting isolated CD4+ and CD8+ T cells. On this clone: Its antigen is unknown.

From germline, CDR1 is MDHEN and CDR2 SYDVKM. V was pared by 5 bases and J by 0 bases, with 11 bases between. The CDR3 loop spans 15 amino acids. The source material was NKG2D-low CD8+ T cells sorted from blood. The clonotype comes from a human donor with alopecia areata. The chain has TRBV28 and TRBJ2-1; D remains ambiguous. CDR3: CASSIVESSYNEQFF. The CDR3 DNA reads as TGTGCCAGCAGTATAGTTGAGAGCTCCTACAATGAGCAGTTCTTC.